The 32 T cell receptor beta chains presented below share a single source sample, sequenced in a study of blood T cell repertoires in COVID-19. The protocol was immunoSEQ multiplex PCR, while the TCRdb copy is restricted to in-frame clones and leaves out a portion. The table has roughly 310,000 clones, about 89% seen once; the top ten hold over 9%. Material for sequencing was PBMCs or T cells enriched from blood (not recorded which). Receptors were obtained from a middle-aged woman who had recovered from COVID-19.

This clone occurred once. DNA for the CDR3: TGCAGCGTTGGGAGTCAGGGTAGCACTGAAGCTTTCTTT. This codes for CSVGSQGSTEAFF. V gene TRBV29-1 combines with J gene TRBJ1-1, with TRBD1 as a possible D gene (5 bases). Germline V gives CDR1 SQVTM, CDR2 ANQGSEA. There are 13 residues in the CDR3. V dropped 4 bases and J dropped 4 bases, with 13 bases sitting between them.

The rearrangement links TRBV7-9 to TRBJ2-7; 9 bases fit TRBD1. Germline CDR1 SEHNR, CDR2 FQNEAQ (reference sequence). The V gene end was trimmed by 5 bases and the J gene end by 2 bases; junction bases not matched to a gene: 7. CDR3 length: 15 amino acids. The CDR3 DNA reads TGTGCCAGCAGCCCCCCGGGACAGGGAACCTACGAGCAGTACTTC. Translation: CASSPPGQGTYEQYF.

V usage is TRBV7-9 and J usage is TRBJ1-6; 7 positions agree with TRBD1. CDR1 and CDR2 (germline): SEHNR, FQNEAQ (reference sequence). The J segment lost 9 bases and the V segment lost 2 bases, leaving 4 bases of the junction unmatched. This CDR3 has 14 residues. CDR3 coding DNA: TGTGCCAGCAGCTTACAAGGGGGCGTTTCACCCCTCCACTTT. Translation gives CASSLQGGVSPLHF.

V is TRBV9 and J is TRBJ2-3, with 9 bases fitting TRBD2. CDR3 length equals 15 residues. The V gene's germline CDR1 is SGDLS and CDR2 YYNGEE. V lost 4 bases to trimming and J lost 5 bases; unmatched junction nucleotides: 8. CDR3 amino acids: CASSSSGGLRDTQYF. CDR3 bases: TGTGCCAGCAGCTCCAGCGGGGGGCTACGAGATACGCAGTATTTT.

The rearrangement joins TRBV28 to TRBJ2-2; D remains ambiguous. The CDR3 extends over 14 amino acids. Germline loops: CDR1 MDHEN, CDR2 SYDVKM. Trimming took off 4 bases at V and 8 bases at J, with 14 bases between the two ends. This CDR3 reads CASSSLTAFGELFF. In DNA, the CDR3 is TGTGCCAGCAGTTCCCTCACAGCTTTTGGGGAGCTGTTTTTT.

This rearrangement joins TRBV24-1 to TRBJ2-7, with TRBD2 as a possible D gene (5 bases). The germline V gene encodes CDR1 KGHDR and CDR2 SFDVKD. Trimming left V 1 base short and J 9 bases short, with 6 bases between. This CDR3 spans 11 amino acids. The CDR3 spells CATSDLSGQYF. In DNA, the CDR3 is TGTGCCACCAGTGATTTAAGCGGGCAGTACTTC.

In its sample, this clone was seen a few times. This chain links TRBV7-8 with TRBJ2-2; maybe TRBD2 (5 bases). Trimming removed 5 bases at V and 5 bases at J, with 15 bases between. The CDR3 has 15 amino acids. The germline V gene encodes CDR1 SGHVS and CDR2 FQNEAQ. CDR3: CASSRTFPGTGELFF. CDR3 bases: TGTGCCAGCAGCAGGACTTTTCCGGGGACCGGGGAGCTGTTTTTT.

V gene TRBV23-1 combines with J gene TRBJ1-5; D is perhaps TRBD1 (5 bases). TRBV23-1 is given ORF status, its function remaining uncertain. V gave up 2 bases and J gave up 3 bases, with 17 bases separating them. CDR3 length: 17 amino acids. In nucleotides, the CDR3 is TGCGCCAGCAGTCAACCTCCCGGCGGGACCTCCAATCAGCCCCAGCATTTT. This encodes CASSQPPGGTSNQPQHF.

Here the CDR3 DNA reads TGCAGCGTTGTAACGACAGGGGATCAGCCCCAGCATTTT. Protein sequence: CSVVTTGDQPQHF. The rearrangement links TRBV29-1 to TRBJ1-5; 8 bases map to TRBD1. Germline V CDR1 and CDR2: SQVTM, ANQGSEA. The CDR3 is 13 residues long. V lost 4 bases, J lost 5 bases, and 4 bases stayed unmatched. Full variable domain (remainder filled in from reference TRBV29-1 and TRBJ1-5): SAVISQKPSRDICQRGTSLTIQCQVDSQVTMMFWYRQQPGQSLTLIATANQGSEATYESGFVIDKFPISRPNLTFSTLTVSNMSPEDSSIYLCSVVTTGDQPQHFGDGTRLSIL.

The V and J genes are TRBV19 and TRBJ2-3; TRBD2 agrees at 7 bases. The CDR3 totals 15 residues. V trimming: 6 bases; J trimming: 2 bases; junction bases outside the gene matches: 8. CDR1 is LNHDA and CDR2 is SQIVND in the germline V gene (reference sequence). CDR3 loop: CASRATSLLTDTQYF. The CDR3 DNA reads as TGTGCCAGTAGGGCGACTAGCCTTCTCACAGATACGCAGTATTTT.

This sequence joins TRBV4-3 and TRBJ2-2, with TRBD1 as a possible D gene (5 bases). Germline CDR1 LGHNA, CDR2 YSLEER. The V and J ends lost 0 bases and 3 bases respectively, with 11 bases between them. This CDR3 is 16 amino acids long. This chain's CDR3 is CASSQDPGKDTGELFF. Here the CDR3 DNA reads TGCGCCAGCAGCCAAGATCCAGGGAAAGACACCGGGGAGCTGTTTTTT.

In the case of this clone: Germline is not matched at one junction end, which may reflect a read error. In DNA form, the CDR3 reads TGTGCTAGCAGCTCGGGACAGGGGATCCCTAATGAAAAACTGTTTTTT. Amino acids: CASSSGQGIPNEKLFF. This chain uses TRBV7-7 with TRBJ1-4, with 10 bases lining up with TRBD1. This CDR3 is built from 16 residues. The germline gives CDR1 SSHAT, CDR2 FNYEAQ (reference sequence). The entire variable domain, with the rest obtained from reference TRBV7-7 and TRBJ1-4, is as follows: GAGVSQSPRYKVTKRGQDVTLRCDPISSHATLYWYQQALGQGPEFLTYFNYEAQPDKSGLPSDRFSAERPEGSISTLTIQRTEQRDSAMYRCASSSGQGIPNEKLFFGSGTQLSVL.

This chain joins TRBV5-6 and TRBJ2-7; D is unclear. V lost 1 base and J lost 5, with 7 bases in between. CDR3 length: 12 amino acids. Per the germline V gene, CDR1 is SGHDT and CDR2 is YYEEEE. The CDR3 reads CASSLFADEQYF. The CDR3 nucleotides are TGTGCCAGCAGCTTGTTTGCAGACGAGCAGTACTTC.

V and J are TRBV6-5 and TRBJ2-2; D perhaps matches TRBD1 (5 bases). CDR3 length: 14 amino acids. V was cut by 0 bases and J by 5 bases, with 7 bases left in between. Germline V lookup: CDR1 MNHEY, CDR2 SVGAGI. CDR3 sequence reads: CASSYSTVTGELFF. The CDR3 DNA follows: TGTGCCAGCAGTTACTCGACAGTTACCGGGGAGCTGTTTTTT.

The CDR3 nucleotides are TGTGCCATCGGCCGGGTTACTAACTATGGCTACACCTTC. Amino acid sequence: CAIGRVTNYGYTF. The rearrangement joins TRBV12-3 or TRBV12-4 to TRBJ1-2; D uncertain. The CDR3 length is 13 residues. V lost 10 bases to trimming and J lost 0 bases, with 12 bases between them.

The V call is TRBV28, the J call TRBJ2-5, with D maybe TRBD1 (6 bases). Between the trimmed V and J ends, which lost 3 bases and 4 bases, there was a span of 9 bases. CDR1 is MDHEN, CDR2 SYDVKM, per germline. The CDR3 extends over 13 amino acids. DNA of the CDR3: TGTGCCAGCAGTTTCAGGGGCAGAGAGACCCAGTACTTC. The encoded protein is CASSFRGRETQYF.

The gene calls are TRBV29-1 and TRBJ2-1, with 8 bases that match TRBD2. This CDR3 region has 14 residues. Germline CDR1 SQVTM, CDR2 ANQGSEA. V was clipped by 7 bases and J by 0 bases; unmatched bases: 5. CDR3 nucleotide sequence: TGCAGCGCCTCCACTAGCGGCTCCTACAATGAGCAGTTCTTC. This encodes CSASTSGSYNEQFF.

The rearrangement joins TRBV7-2 to TRBJ1-3; a possible D gene is TRBD1 (6 bases). Deletions cut 4 bases from V and 4 bases from J, with 17 bases between. The CDR3 sequence is 16 residues long. Germline V gives CDR1 SGHTA, CDR2 FQGNSA. The CDR3 spells CASSSRLTGRGNTIYF. In nucleotides, the CDR3 is TGTGCCAGCAGCTCTCGTCTGACAGGCCGGGGAAACACCATATATTTT.

The rearrangement joins TRBV19 to TRBJ2-3; TRBD2 matches 11 bases. The CDR3 extends over 17 amino acids. Trimming cost V 2 bases and J 1 base; bases outside gene matches: 5. In germline, CDR1 is LNHDA, CDR2 SQIVND (reference sequence). CDR3 in amino acids: CASSILAGGPRTDTQYF. The CDR3 DNA sequence: TGTGCCAGTAGTATACTAGCGGGAGGACCCCGCACAGATACGCAGTATTTT.

This sequence joins TRBV7-3 and TRBJ2-1; TRBD2 is a possible D gene (6 bases). The CDR3 has 14 residues. Germline-derived CDR1 and CDR2 are SGHTA and FQGTGA. Deletions cut 1 base from V and 8 bases from J, with 12 bases between. This chain's CDR3 is CASSLMDGSYEQFF. Here the CDR3 DNA reads TGTGCCAGCAGCTTAATGGACGGGAGCTATGAGCAGTTCTTC.

The V and J genes are TRBV11-2 and TRBJ1-2; D perhaps matches TRBD1 (5 bases). This CDR3 has 13 residues. V lost 2 bases and J lost 8, with 12 bases in between. Germline V gene data show CDR1 as SGHAT and CDR2 as FQNNGV. DNA for the CDR3: TGTGCCAGCAGCTTAACGCGGGACTTGGGCTACACCTTC. Its protein product is CASSLTRDLGYTF.

This chain uses TRBV30 with TRBJ1-1; D possibly corresponds to TRBD1 (6 bases). CDR1 is GTSNPN, CDR2 SVGIG, per germline (reference sequence). This CDR3 region has 12 residues. Trimming removed 5 bases at V and 6 bases at J, with 13 bases between. The CDR3 DNA sequence: TGTGCCTGGGAAATTCAGGGGCCTGAAGCTTTCTTT. It specifies CAWEIQGPEAFF.

This clone was picked up a small number of times. The V call is TRBV19, the J call TRBJ1-2; the D is unclear. V was trimmed by 11 bases and J by 3 bases, leaving 19 bases between them. The CDR3 runs 14 residues. The germline V gene has CDR1 LNHDA and CDR2 SQIVND (reference sequence). The CDR3 region has the DNA TGTGCCTCCTACCCGGCCGGGAGGGACTATGGCTACACCTTC. Translating it yields CASYPAGRDYGYTF. The full variable domain, rest sourced from reference TRBV19 and TRBJ1-2, is DGGITQSPKYLFRKEGQNVTLSCEQNLNHDAMYWYRQDPGQGLRLIYYSQIVNDFQKGDIAEGYSVSREKKESFPLTVTSAQKNPTAFYLCASYPAGRDYGYTFGSGTRLTVV.

This sequence joins TRBV7-8 and TRBJ2-1; 7 nucleotides agree with TRBD2. The junction had 5 bases not matched to a gene; V was cut back by 1 base and J by 5 bases. The V gene's germline CDR1 is SGHVS and CDR2 FQNEAQ. CDR3 length: 15 residues. The DNA for the CDR3 is TGTGCCAGCAGCTTAGTAGCGGGTATTAACAATGAGCAGTTCTTC. This translates into CASSLVAGINNEQFF.

This clone was seen once. V gene TRBV7-2 combines with J gene TRBJ2-2, with 7 bases aligning to TRBD2. CDR1 is SGHTA and CDR2 is FQGNSA in the germline V gene. The CDR3 extends over 15 amino acids. J lost 2 bases, V lost 5 bases, and 5 bases had no gene match. The DNA for the CDR3 is TGTGCCAGCAGCGAGAGCGGGGTTAACACCGGGGAGCTGTTTTTT. It translates to CASSESGVNTGELFF.

J is TRBJ2-7 and V is TRBV30; TRBD2 agrees at 13 bases. V shed 1 base, J shed 3 bases, and the junction held 9 bases outside the gene matches. Germline-derived CDR1 and CDR2 are GTSNPN and SVGIG (reference sequence). The CDR3 runs to 17 residues. CDR3 in amino acids: CAWSGGLAGKWGYEQYF. Written as DNA, the CDR3 is TGTGCCTGGAGTGGGGGACTAGCGGGGAAGTGGGGCTACGAGCAGTACTTC. Drawing the rest from reference TRBV30 and TRBJ2-7, the complete variable domain is SQTIHQWPATLVQPVGSPLSLECTVEGTSNPNLYWYRQAAGRGLQLLFYSVGIGQISSEVPQNLSASRPQDRQFILSSKKLLLSDSGFYLCAWSGGLAGKWGYEQYFGPGTRLTVT.

The rearrangement joins TRBV7-2 to TRBJ2-6; 7 bases map to TRBD2. The CDR3 covers 18 residues. Per germline, CDR1 SGHTA and CDR2 FQGNSA. Trimming took 1 base from V and 0 from J; bases not matched to a gene: 6. The CDR3 DNA is TGTGCCAGCAGCTTAGTTAGCGGGTCTTCCTCTGGGGCCAACGTCCTGACTTTC. This sequence encodes CASSLVSGSSSGANVLTF.

The gene calls are TRBV18 and TRBJ2-3; D perhaps matches TRBD2 (5 bases). This CDR3 is built from 13 residues. Germline CDR1 reads KGHSH; CDR2 reads LQKENI. The V and J ends lost 4 bases and 6 bases respectively, with 11 bases between them. This CDR3 reads CASSRVERDTQYF. In DNA, the CDR3 is TGTGCCAGCTCACGGGTCGAGCGGGATACGCAGTATTTT.

The chain links TRBV9 to TRBJ1-1, with 9 bases identical to TRBD1. CDR3 length: 16 amino acids. Trimming cost V 4 bases and J 5 bases; bases outside gene matches: 12. Germline lookup yields CDR1 SGDLS and CDR2 YYNGEE. This chain's CDR3 is CASSYGTGRSDTEAFF. The CDR3 DNA sequence: TGTGCCAGCAGCTACGGGACAGGGAGGAGTGATACTGAAGCTTTCTTT.

This clone was recorded once. The chain couples TRBV2 to TRBJ2-1; TRBD2 aligns across 8 bases. V dropped 4 bases and J dropped 3; count of bases not matched to a gene: 5. CDR3 size: 15 residues. Per germline, CDR1 SNHLY and CDR2 FYNNEI. The CDR3 nucleotides read TGTGCCAGCAGTGGGCCGGGAGGGGACTACAATGAGCAGTTCTTC. It codes for CASSGPGGDYNEQFF.

The chain uses TRBV7-9 and TRBJ1-2, with TRBD1 identical over 8 bases. The CDR3 is 14 residues long. The trim removed 5 bases at V and 4 bases at J, leaving 6 bases unmatched. The germline V gene encodes CDR1 SEHNR and CDR2 FQNEAQ (reference sequence). The DNA for the CDR3 is TGTGCCAGCAGCCAGGGACAGGAGTTCTATGGCTACACCTTC. Translating it yields CASSQGQEFYGYTF.

This chain uses TRBV5-1 with TRBJ2-2; 10 bases agree with TRBD2. The CDR3 runs to 17 residues. CDR1 is SGHRS, CDR2 YFSETQ, per germline. The J segment lost 4 bases and the V segment lost 4 bases, leaving 10 bases of the junction unmatched. In nucleotides, the CDR3 is TGCGCCAGCAGCCCAGGACTAGCGGCACGGGGCACCGGGGAGCTGTTTTTT. It specifies CASSPGLAARGTGELFF.